Below, 4 T cell receptor beta chains from the same sample are listed, as sequenced in a study of blood T cell repertoires in COVID-19. Assay used: immunoSEQ multiplex PCR; TCRdb lists only in-frame clones, some missing. Among approximately 250,000 clones listed, over 70% were seen once. The specimen was peripheral blood. The receptors stem from a human donor in a cohort sampled during active COVID-19.

The chain joins TRBV6-6 to TRBJ2-5; 12 bases line up with TRBD1. Germline CDR1 and CDR2: MNHNY and SVGAGI (reference sequence). V dropped 9 bases and J dropped 4; count of bases not matched to a gene: 12. The CDR3 covers 16 residues. The CDR3 sequence is CASCRGTGGSGETQYF. Written as DNA, the CDR3 is TGTGCCAGTTGTAGGGGGACAGGGGGCTCGGGAGAGACCCAGTACTTC.

The chain uses TRBV23-1 and TRBJ2-3; TRBD2 agrees at 11 bases. TRBV23-1 is an ORF, and what it does is uncertain. The CDR3 contains 17 residues. V shed 0 bases and J 0 bases; nucleotides not matched to a gene: 2. The CDR3 region has the DNA TGCGCCAGCAGTCAATCGACTAGCGGGGAAAGCACAGATACGCAGTATTTT. Its protein is CASSQSTSGESTDTQYF.

This clone was recorded many times. V usage is TRBV29-1 and J usage is TRBJ2-1, with a tentative D call TRBD2 (6 bases). Trimming cost V 4 bases and J 4 bases, with 20 bases left between them. Germline lookup yields CDR1 SQVTM and CDR2 ANQGSEA. This CDR3 is built from 16 residues. CDR3 region: CSVAGEGTSRYNEQFF. The CDR3 coding sequence is TGCAGCGTTGCGGGAGAGGGGACTTCGCGGTACAATGAGCAGTTCTTC.

V and J are TRBV7-9 and TRBJ1-2; 7 positions agree with TRBD1. V dropped 5 bases and J dropped 3; count of bases not matched to a gene: 9. The germline V gene has CDR1 SEHNR and CDR2 FQNEAQ (reference sequence). The CDR3 contains 15 residues. The CDR3 sequence: CASSPPRGPYYGYTF. DNA for the CDR3: TGTGCCAGCAGCCCGCCGAGGGGGCCCTACTATGGCTACACCTTC.